This passage covers 29 T cell receptor beta chains from one sample sequenced in a study of naive and memory T cell subsets. Adult healthy volunteers gave 2.5 ml peripheral blood for whole-blood RNA. Blood and skin TCR RNA was reverse transcribed with alpha and beta constant primers. TCRdb reanalysed the 5' RACE reads using MiXCR and keeps one entry per CDR3 protein. The data show about 25,000 distinct CDR3 sequences, around a quarter seen once. These receptors all stem from a female donor in good health.

This clonotype occurred a few times. This sequence joins TRBV29-1 and TRBJ2-5; 7 positions agree with TRBD2. The CDR3 totals 14 residues. J was trimmed by 5 bases and V by 2 bases; bases with no gene match: 8. The V gene's germline CDR1 is SQVTM and CDR2 ANQGSEA. In DNA form, the CDR3 reads TGCAGCGTTGAACGGACTAGAGGTTTGGAGACCCAGTACTTC. Translation gives CSVERTRGLETQYF.

This clonotype was observed many times. The V and J genes are TRBV18 and TRBJ2-5; 7 positions agree with TRBD1. Germline V gives CDR1 KGHSH, CDR2 LQKENI. This CDR3 has 14 residues. With 4 bases clipped from V and 1 base from J, the junction kept 3 bases outside the gene matches. Here the CDR3 reads CASSRTGPQETQYF. The CDR3 nucleotides are TGTGCCAGCTCACGGACAGGCCCCCAAGAGACCCAGTACTTC.

This clonotype is medium-sized (0.01 to 0.1%). V usage is TRBV29-1 and J usage is TRBJ1-1; D is ambiguous. Germline CDR1 SQVTM, CDR2 ANQGSEA. The CDR3 spans 14 residues. The V gene lost 5 bases and the J gene lost 6 bases, with 19 bases spanning the gap. This CDR3 reads CSVSVGGSSPEAFF. CDR3 DNA sequence: TGCAGCGTTTCCGTCGGAGGGTCGTCCCCTGAAGCTTTCTTT.

This clonotype was counted many times. The chain employs TRBV20-1 and TRBJ2-7, with 12 positions matching TRBD1. Looked up from germline, CDR1 is DFQATT and CDR2 is SNEGSKA (reference sequence). The CDR3 is 15 amino acids. Trimming removed 6 bases from V and 6 bases from J; junction bases left unmatched: 12. CDR3 protein: CSAIPGQGAAFEQYF. The CDR3 nucleotides read TGCAGTGCGATACCGGGACAGGGGGCGGCTTTCGAGCAGTACTTC.

J is TRBJ1-1 and V is TRBV29-1; D is perhaps TRBD1 (6 bases). V lost 3 bases and J 3 bases, leaving 17 bases between the germline ends. CDR1 and CDR2 (germline): SQVTM, ANQGSEA. The CDR3 runs to 15 residues. CDR3 protein: CSVEGGRGGHTEAFF. The CDR3 coding sequence is TGCAGCGTTGAGGGGGGCAGGGGAGGTCACACTGAAGCTTTCTTT.

This clonotype has just a few counts. The chain is built from TRBV20-1 and TRBJ2-3; 7 bases agree with TRBD2. This CDR3 contains 16 residues. V was pared by 5 bases and J by 0 bases, with 11 bases of the junction left unmatched. CDR1 is DFQATT and CDR2 is SNEGSKA in the germline V gene (reference sequence). Here the CDR3 reads CSAVGLADSSTDTQYF. CDR3 DNA: TGCAGTGCTGTCGGCCTAGCGGATTCTAGCACAGATACGCAGTATTTT.

This clonotype counts as medium-sized. The chain uses TRBV11-1 and TRBJ2-1; 13 bases fit TRBD2. In germline, CDR1 is SGHAT, CDR2 FQDESV (reference sequence). After removal of 3 bases from V and 8 bases from J, the junction contained 4 bases not matched to a gene. This CDR3 spans 15 amino acids. The CDR3 DNA reads TGTGCCAGCAGCTTTGGACTAGCGGGGGTATATGAGCAGTTCTTC. Its protein is CASSFGLAGVYEQFF. The full variable domain, completed using reference TRBV11-1 and TRBJ2-1, is EAEVAQSPRYKITEKSQAVAFWCDPISGHATLYWYRQILGQGPELLVQFQDESVVDDSQLPKDRFSAERLKGVDSTLKIQPAELGDSAMYLCASSFGLAGVYEQFFGPGTRLTVL.

The gene calls are TRBV29-1 and TRBJ2-3; D ambiguous. This CDR3 region has 14 residues. V was shortened by 4 bases and J by 0 bases, with 11 bases between the two germline ends. The germline CDR1 and CDR2 sequences are SQVTM and ANQGSEA. For the CDR3, the DNA is TGCAGCGTTGGAATAGACACGAGCACAGATACGCAGTATTTT. Protein product: CSVGIDTSTDTQYF.

V is TRBV7-2 and J is TRBJ2-5; D call uncertain. From germline, CDR1 is SGHTA and CDR2 FQGNSA. This CDR3 has 11 amino acids. V dropped 4 bases and J dropped 5 bases, with 5 bases sitting between them. For the CDR3, the DNA is TGTGCCAGCAGCTCATGGGAGACCCAGTACTTC. Amino acid sequence: CASSSWETQYF.

The V gene is TRBV6-2 or TRBV6-3, the J gene TRBJ1-6; no clear D gene. V was pared by 2 bases and J by 0 bases, with 11 bases between. Per the germline V gene, CDR1 is MNHEY and CDR2 is SVGEGT. The CDR3 has 17 amino acids. The CDR3 region is CASSYGRMSSYNSPLHF. CDR3 coding DNA: TGTGCCAGCAGTTACGGACGTATGAGCTCCTATAATTCACCCCTCCACTTT.

The CDR3 loop reads CASRRDRGNTEAFF. CDR3 nucleotides: TGTGCCAGCAGGCGGGACAGGGGAAACACTGAAGCTTTCTTT. The J gene is TRBJ1-1, the V gene TRBV7-2; 10 bases agree with TRBD1. Germline V gene lookup returns CDR1 SGHTA and CDR2 FQGNSA. This CDR3 comprises 14 residues. The J segment lost 2 bases and the V segment lost 6 bases, leaving 3 bases of the junction unmatched.

This clonotype came up many times. The V call is TRBV3-1, the J call TRBJ1-1; D might be TRBD1 (6 bases). From germline, CDR1 is LGHDT and CDR2 YNNKEL (reference sequence). The V gene lost 2 bases and the J gene lost 5 bases, with 12 bases spanning the gap. This CDR3 spans 14 amino acids. The CDR3 bases are TGTGCCAGCAGCCAAAAGGGGGTGTTGACTGAAGCTTTCTTT. Translated: CASSQKGVLTEAFF.

This clonotype was found many times. The rearrangement uses TRBV20-1 and TRBJ2-3, with 9 positions matching TRBD2. After removal of 3 bases from V and 4 bases from J, the junction contained 8 bases not matched to a gene. CDR3 size: 15 residues. In germline, CDR1 is DFQATT, CDR2 SNEGSKA (reference sequence). The DNA of the CDR3 is TGCAGTGCTAGGACCGGGACTAGCATAGCAGATACGCAGTATTTT. Its translation: CSARTGTSIADTQYF.

This clonotype was counted ten times or more. The gene calls are TRBV11-2 and TRBJ2-3, with D perhaps matching TRBD1 or TRBD2 (6 bases each). The germline gives CDR1 SGHAT, CDR2 FQNNGV. This CDR3 comprises 15 residues. Trimming removed 4 bases at V and 0 bases at J, with 11 bases between. CDR3: CASSWGRDSTDTQYF. The CDR3 DNA sequence: TGTGCCAGCAGCTGGGGGCGGGACAGCACAGATACGCAGTATTTT. Together with reference TRBV11-2 and TRBJ2-3, the CDR3 gives the full variable domain: EAGVAQSPRYKIIEKRQSVAFWCNPISGHATLYWYQQILGQGPKLLIQFQNNGVVDDSQLPKDRFSAERLKGVDSTLKIQPAKLEDSAVYLCASSWGRDSTDTQYFGPGTRLTVL.

The chain combines TRBV29-1 with TRBJ2-1, with 8 bases aligning to TRBD2. The CDR3 spans 15 residues. Per germline, CDR1 SQVTM and CDR2 ANQGSEA. V lost 1 base and J lost 3; bases outside the gene matches: 5. The CDR3 spells CSVEGREGLYNEQFF. In nucleotides, the CDR3 is TGCAGCGTTGAAGGACGGGAGGGCCTCTACAATGAGCAGTTCTTC.

The chain carries TRBV7-8 and TRBJ1-2; 7 bases match TRBD1. This CDR3 region has 14 residues. V gave up 5 bases and J gave up 8 bases; unmatched junction bases: 11. Germline CDR1 is SGHVS and CDR2 is FQNEAQ. In DNA, the CDR3 is TGTGCCAGCAGCCAGAGGGAGGGGGCGCAAGGCTACACCTTC. Its protein is CASSQREGAQGYTF.

The gene calls are TRBV20-1 and TRBJ1-1, with TRBD1 matching over 10 bases. The germline V gene encodes CDR1 DFQATT and CDR2 SNEGSKA (reference sequence). The CDR3 runs 11 residues. After removal of 5 bases from V and 6 bases from J, the junction contained 0 bases not matched to a gene. The chain's CDR3 is CSAGQGAEAFF. The DNA of the CDR3 is TGCAGTGCTGGACAGGGGGCTGAAGCTTTCTTT.

The chain has TRBV6-6 and TRBJ2-7, with D perhaps TRBD2 (6 bases). CDR1 MNHNY and CDR2 SVGAGI come from the germline V gene (reference sequence). The germline V and J ends were trimmed by 1 base and 1 base, with 11 bases remaining between them. CDR3 length: 15 residues. CDR3 protein: CASSYFPRGSYEQYF. DNA of the CDR3: TGTGCCAGCAGTTACTTTCCCCGGGGGTCCTACGAGCAGTACTTC.

This clonotype is medium-sized in the sample. This chain uses TRBV5-5 with TRBJ1-2, with D unclear. From germline, CDR1 is SGHKS and CDR2 YYEKEE (reference sequence). This CDR3 region has 12 residues. V was shortened by 0 bases and J by 4 bases, with 4 bases between the two germline ends. The CDR3 protein is CASSLGSYGYTF. The CDR3 DNA reads TGTGCCAGCAGCTTGGGTAGCTATGGCTACACCTTC.

The chain has TRBV10-3 and TRBJ1-6; TRBD1 might be the D (6 bases). The V end was cut by 0 bases, the J end by 17 bases, with 8 bases between. The CDR3 totals 11 residues. Germline V gene lookup returns CDR1 ENHRY and CDR2 SYGVKD. The CDR3, as DNA: TGTGCCATCAGTGAGTCGGGACACGTCCACTTT. Translated, it gives CAISESGHVHF.

This clonotype was observed many times. The chain is built from TRBV20-1 and TRBJ2-7; the D gene could be TRBD1 or TRBD2 (5 bases each). The CDR3 extends over 15 amino acids. CDR1 and CDR2 from the germline V gene are DFQATT and SNEGSKA (reference sequence). The V and J ends lost 3 bases and 3 bases respectively, with 18 bases between them. The CDR3 nucleotides read TGCAGTGCTAGCGGACTTCCCGGGACGGACTACGAGCAGTACTTC. It specifies CSASGLPGTDYEQYF.

This clonotype was picked up a small number of times. This chain joins TRBV29-1 and TRBJ1-1; 11 bases match TRBD1. J was trimmed by 5 bases and V by 5 bases; bases with no gene match: 7. CDR1 and CDR2 (germline): SQVTM, ANQGSEA. The CDR3 consists of 14 residues. The CDR3 reads CSVQSGTGGTEAFF. CDR3 sequence (DNA): TGCAGCGTTCAAAGCGGGACAGGGGGGACTGAAGCTTTCTTT.

This clonotype was observed a few times. The chain is built from TRBV29-1 and TRBJ1-2; TRBD1 aligns across 7 bases. Germline assignment: CDR1 SQVTM and CDR2 ANQGSEA. CDR3 length equals 11 residues. Losses at the gene ends were 5 bases for V and 8 bases for J; bases not matched to a gene: 5. This CDR3 is CSVYGQAGYTF. In DNA form, the CDR3 reads TGCAGCGTTTACGGACAGGCCGGCTACACCTTC. The complete variable domain, with remaining parts taken from reference TRBV29-1 and TRBJ1-2, reads SAVISQKPSRDICQRGTSLTIQCQVDSQVTMMFWYRQQPGQSLTLIATANQGSEATYESGFVIDKFPISRPNLTFSTLTVSNMSPEDSSIYLCSVYGQAGYTFGSGTRLTVV.

This clonotype counts as medium-sized (0.01 to 0.1%). The J gene is TRBJ2-1, the V gene TRBV7-2; TRBD2 matches 7 bases. The CDR3 is made up of 15 amino acids. The trim removed 1 base at V and 7 bases at J, leaving 7 bases unmatched. Germline CDR1 is SGHTA and CDR2 is FQGNSA. DNA of the CDR3: TGTGCCAGCAGCTTAGGACTAGCTAAAAATAATGAGCAGTTCTTC. Amino acids: CASSLGLAKNNEQFF.

Ten or more counts support this clonotype. The CDR3 coding sequence is TGTGCCAGCAGGTCGACTCAAGAGACCCAGTACTTC. Translation: CASRSTQETQYF. The V call is TRBV6-1, the J call TRBJ2-5; D remains unclear. The V end was cut by 6 bases, the J end by 2 bases, with 7 bases between. The CDR3 consists of 12 residues. CDR1 MNHNS and CDR2 SASEGT come from the germline V gene.

This chain connects TRBV29-1 to TRBJ1-1; the D gene is possibly TRBD1 (5 bases). The CDR3 is 14 amino acids. The V gene lost 4 bases and the J gene lost 0 bases, with 12 bases spanning the gap. CDR1 and CDR2 from the germline V gene are SQVTM and ANQGSEA. CDR3 in DNA: TGCAGCGTTGGAGAGACAGAGATGAACACTGAAGCTTTCTTT. It codes for CSVGETEMNTEAFF.

This clonotype occurred many times. The chain is built from TRBV6-5 and TRBJ2-5; 7 nucleotides agree with TRBD1. The CDR3 is made up of 13 amino acids. CDR1 and CDR2 (germline): MNHEY, SVGAGI. V was pared by 3 bases and J by 5 bases, with 3 bases of the junction left unmatched. CDR3 loop: CASSYTGAETQYF. DNA for the CDR3: TGTGCCAGCAGTTATACAGGGGCGGAGACCCAGTACTTC.

This clonotype was seen at least ten times. The J gene is TRBJ2-7, the V gene TRBV20-1; weak D call: TRBD1 (6 bases). The CDR3 covers 12 residues. V gave up 6 bases and J gave up 5 bases, with 14 bases separating them. Looked up from germline, CDR1 is DFQATT and CDR2 is SNEGSKA (reference sequence). As DNA, the CDR3 is TGCAGTGCAGGGGGACATAAAAACGAGCAGTACTTC. Its protein is CSAGGHKNEQYF.

V is TRBV6-1 and J is TRBJ2-1; 9 bases match TRBD2. The V segment lost 6 bases and the J segment 7 bases; nucleotides outside the gene matches: 16. Germline CDR1 MNHNS, CDR2 SASEGT. The length of the CDR3 is 17 residues. CDR3 bases: TGTGCCAGCAGCTATTTTTTTGGGGCTAGCGGGGCGAATGAGCAGTTCTTC. This sequence encodes CASSYFFGASGANEQFF.